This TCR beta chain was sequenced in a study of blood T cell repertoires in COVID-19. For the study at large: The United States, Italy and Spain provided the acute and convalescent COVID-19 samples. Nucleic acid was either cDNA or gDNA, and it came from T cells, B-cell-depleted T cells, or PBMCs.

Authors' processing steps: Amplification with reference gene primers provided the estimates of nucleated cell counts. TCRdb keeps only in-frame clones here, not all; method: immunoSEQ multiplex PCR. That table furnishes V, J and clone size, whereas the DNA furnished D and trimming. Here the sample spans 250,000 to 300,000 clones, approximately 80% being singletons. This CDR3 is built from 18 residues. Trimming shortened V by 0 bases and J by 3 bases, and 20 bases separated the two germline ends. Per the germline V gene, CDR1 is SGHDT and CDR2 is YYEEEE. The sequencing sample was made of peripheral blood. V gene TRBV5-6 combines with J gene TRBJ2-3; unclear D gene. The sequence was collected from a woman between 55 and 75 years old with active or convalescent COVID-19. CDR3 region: CASSLAPDSLLRTDTQYF. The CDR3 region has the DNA TGTGCCAGCAGCTTGGCACCCGACTCTCTGTTACGGACAGATACGCAGTATTTT.